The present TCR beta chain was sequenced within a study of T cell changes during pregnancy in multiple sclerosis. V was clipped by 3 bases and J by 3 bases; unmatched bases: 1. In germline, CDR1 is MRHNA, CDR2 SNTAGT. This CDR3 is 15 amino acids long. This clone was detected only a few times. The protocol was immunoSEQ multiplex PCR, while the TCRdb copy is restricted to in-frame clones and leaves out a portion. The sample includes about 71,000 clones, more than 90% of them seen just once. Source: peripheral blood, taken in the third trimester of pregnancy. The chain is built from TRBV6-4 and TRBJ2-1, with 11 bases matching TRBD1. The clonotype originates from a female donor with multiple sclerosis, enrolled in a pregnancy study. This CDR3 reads CASSEGTGGYNEQFF. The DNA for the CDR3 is TGTGCCAGCAGTGAGGGGACAGGGGGCTACAATGAGCAGTTCTTC.